One and the same sample provided the 3 T cell receptor beta chains below, sequenced in a study of long-term antiretroviral therapy in people with HIV. The immunoSEQ assay was v3.0, run at survey level. The protocol was immunoSEQ multiplex PCR, while the TCRdb copy is restricted to in-frame clones and leaves out a portion. The table lists approximately 11,000 clones, approximately 90% of them singletons, with about 20% in the top ten. This specimen consisted of unsorted PBMCs, obtained 0.2 years before starting antiretroviral therapy. All receptors come from a woman aged 35 to 49 with HIV.

The chain links TRBV4-3 to TRBJ1-2, with no clear D. The CDR3 is 16 residues long. With 4 bases removed from V and 0 bases from J, the gap between germline ends came to 15 bases. Germline V gene data show CDR1 as LGHNA and CDR2 as YSLEER. The CDR3 protein is CASSRSEGLTNYGYTF. CDR3 nucleotides: TGCGCCAGCAGCCGGTCTGAGGGTCTCACTAACTATGGCTACACCTTC.

V is TRBV19 and J is TRBJ1-4; possible D gene TRBD1, 5 bases. CDR1 and CDR2 (germline): LNHDA, SQIVND (reference sequence). Trimming stripped 3 bases from V and 3 bases from J, with 17 bases between. The CDR3 totals 17 residues. In nucleotides, the CDR3 is TGTGCCAGTAGTATCTCAACAGGCCACGGTGCTAATGAAAAACTGTTTTTT. This sequence encodes CASSISTGHGANEKLFF.

V usage is TRBV7-3 and J usage is TRBJ2-3, with D perhaps matching TRBD2 (6 bases). Trimming took 4 bases from V and 3 from J, leaving 14 bases between them. CDR3 length equals 15 residues. The germline V gene encodes CDR1 SGHTA and CDR2 FQGTGA. The CDR3 reads CASSSNPGTTDTQYF. The CDR3, as DNA: TGTGCCAGCAGCTCAAACCCAGGGACTACAGATACGCAGTATTTT.